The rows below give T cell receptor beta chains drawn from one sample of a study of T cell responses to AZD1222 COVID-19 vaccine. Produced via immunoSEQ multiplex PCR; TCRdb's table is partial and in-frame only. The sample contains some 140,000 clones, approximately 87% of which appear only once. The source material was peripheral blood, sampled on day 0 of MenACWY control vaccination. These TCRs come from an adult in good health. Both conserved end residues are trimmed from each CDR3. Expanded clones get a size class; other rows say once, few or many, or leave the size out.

CDR3aa: ASSGYSTDTQY
len: 11
v_gene: TRBV14
j_gene: TRBJ2-3
abundance: .

CDR3aa: ASSFSQGPDTQY
len: 12
v_gene: TRBV5-1
j_gene: TRBJ2-3
abundance: .

CDR3aa: ASSLSFGTAPYGYT
len: 14
v_gene: TRBV28
j_gene: TRBJ1-2
abundance: .

CDR3aa: ASSGQLYGYT
len: 10
v_gene: TRBV6-6
j_gene: TRBJ1-2
abundance: .

CDR3aa: ASSPRADTEAF
len: 11
v_gene: TRBV11-2
j_gene: TRBJ1-1
abundance: .

CDR3aa: SVEDNGNTIY
len: 10
v_gene: TRBV29-1
j_gene: TRBJ1-3
abundance: .

CDR3aa: ASSSGAAGNSPLH
len: 13
v_gene: TRBV9
j_gene: TRBJ1-6
abundance: .

CDR3aa: ASSFSASGTGF
len: 11
v_gene: TRBV12-3/TRBV12-4
j_gene: TRBJ2-1
abundance: .

CDR3aa: ASSLAGSYNEQF
len: 12
v_gene: TRBV5-1
j_gene: TRBJ2-1
abundance: .

CDR3aa: ATSDFQGAALETQY
len: 14
v_gene: TRBV24-1
j_gene: TRBJ2-5
abundance: .

CDR3aa: ASSFVGEVEAF
len: 11
v_gene: TRBV5-4
j_gene: TRBJ1-1
abundance: once

CDR3aa: ASSETGPAEAF
len: 11
v_gene: TRBV6-1
j_gene: TRBJ1-1
abundance: .

CDR3aa: SVRGQGSYNEQF
len: 12
v_gene: TRBV29-1
j_gene: TRBJ2-1
abundance: .

CDR3aa: ASSPGGDPGANYGYT
len: 15
v_gene: TRBV5-5
j_gene: TRBJ1-2
abundance: .

CDR3aa: ASSLGTANTEAF
len: 12
v_gene: TRBV7-3
j_gene: TRBJ1-1
abundance: .

CDR3aa: ATSRGRVNYNEQF
len: 13
v_gene: TRBV15
j_gene: TRBJ2-1
abundance: .

CDR3aa: ASSSAGQGSDEQY
len: 13
v_gene: TRBV27
j_gene: TRBJ2-7
abundance: .

CDR3aa: ASSGVYRDLNYGYT
len: 14
v_gene: TRBV5-1
j_gene: TRBJ1-2
abundance: .

CDR3aa: ASSYRTSVGTQY
len: 12
v_gene: TRBV6-5
j_gene: TRBJ2-3
abundance: .

CDR3aa: ASSYVMNTEAF
len: 11
v_gene: TRBV6-5
j_gene: TRBJ1-1
abundance: .

CDR3aa: ASSQSAVGGYT
len: 11
v_gene: TRBV14
j_gene: TRBJ1-2
abundance: .

CDR3aa: ASSLRTRLNTEAF
len: 13
v_gene: TRBV5-4
j_gene: TRBJ1-1
abundance: .

CDR3aa: ASSGTTSYEQY
len: 11
v_gene: TRBV6-5
j_gene: TRBJ2-7
abundance: once

CDR3aa: ASSLVLGSTGELF
len: 13
v_gene: TRBV5-4
j_gene: TRBJ2-2
abundance: .

CDR3aa: ASSFDRARETQY
len: 12
v_gene: TRBV7-9
j_gene: TRBJ2-5
abundance: .

CDR3aa: ASRATGGYT
len: 9
v_gene: TRBV6-5
j_gene: TRBJ1-2
abundance: .

CDR3aa: ASSSDRSGYGYT
len: 12
v_gene: TRBV6-4
j_gene: TRBJ1-2
abundance: .

CDR3aa: ASRQGSGANVLT
len: 12
v_gene: TRBV2
j_gene: TRBJ2-6
abundance: .

CDR3aa: ASSPGGYEQY
len: 10
v_gene: TRBV7-2
j_gene: TRBJ2-7
abundance: .

CDR3aa: ASSSTRQGKKLF
len: 12
v_gene: TRBV11-3
j_gene: TRBJ1-4
abundance: .

CDR3aa: ASSLGAAGRVEAF
len: 13
v_gene: TRBV28
j_gene: TRBJ1-1
abundance: .

CDR3aa: ASSYGPNYGYT
len: 11
v_gene: TRBV6-2/TRBV6-3
j_gene: TRBJ1-2
abundance: .

CDR3aa: ASSSLGGGDTEAF
len: 13
v_gene: TRBV2
j_gene: TRBJ1-1
abundance: .

CDR3aa: AISPKGQGHYT
len: 11
v_gene: TRBV10-3
j_gene: TRBJ1-2
abundance: .

CDR3aa: SVLPGAANEKLF
len: 12
v_gene: TRBV29-1
j_gene: TRBJ1-4
abundance: few

CDR3aa: ASSLITINFNEQF
len: 13
v_gene: TRBV7-6
j_gene: TRBJ2-1
abundance: .

CDR3aa: ASGTGNGALH
len: 10
v_gene: TRBV12-3/TRBV12-4
j_gene: TRBJ1-6
abundance: .

CDR3aa: ASHEMTNWGYT
len: 11
v_gene: TRBV6-5
j_gene: TRBJ1-2
abundance: .

CDR3aa: ASSRRGRANEQF
len: 12
v_gene: TRBV6-2/TRBV6-3
j_gene: TRBJ2-1
abundance: few

CDR3aa: ASSQLGGRTYNEQF
len: 14
v_gene: TRBV3-1/TRBV3-2
j_gene: TRBJ2-1
abundance: .

CDR3aa: ASSKMGHRGGSSYEQY
len: 16
v_gene: TRBV21-1
j_gene: TRBJ2-7
abundance: .

CDR3aa: ASSLIRQGAVRSGNTIY
len: 17
v_gene: TRBV2
j_gene: TRBJ1-3
abundance: .

CDR3aa: ASSFTGGVSYEQY
len: 13
v_gene: TRBV11-3
j_gene: TRBJ2-7
abundance: .

CDR3aa: ASSYQKLQPQH
len: 11
v_gene: TRBV6-2/TRBV6-3
j_gene: TRBJ1-5
abundance: .

CDR3aa: ASSQWVGINEKLF
len: 13
v_gene: TRBV7-2
j_gene: TRBJ1-4
abundance: once

CDR3aa: ASSTGVQEYEQY
len: 12
v_gene: TRBV19
j_gene: TRBJ2-7
abundance: .

CDR3aa: ASSQEGQGIGNEQF
len: 14
v_gene: TRBV3-1/TRBV3-2
j_gene: TRBJ2-1
abundance: .

CDR3aa: ASSYPRVGYT
len: 10
v_gene: TRBV6-2/TRBV6-3
j_gene: TRBJ1-2
abundance: .

CDR3aa: ASSPNSNQPQH
len: 11
v_gene: TRBV11-2
j_gene: TRBJ1-5
abundance: .

CDR3aa: ASSPGQGSYGYT
len: 12
v_gene: TRBV11-3
j_gene: TRBJ1-2
abundance: .

CDR3aa: ASSLLGDRGLD
len: 11
v_gene: TRBV28
j_gene: TRBJ1-2
abundance: .

CDR3aa: ASSLPGTSETQY
len: 12
v_gene: TRBV5-4
j_gene: TRBJ2-5
abundance: .

CDR3aa: ASSSGVMNTEAF
len: 12
v_gene: TRBV5-5
j_gene: TRBJ1-1
abundance: .

CDR3aa: ASSHPSGEQY
len: 10
v_gene: TRBV7-2
j_gene: TRBJ2-7
abundance: .

CDR3aa: ASSRSRTSPSGGANYEQY
len: 18
v_gene: TRBV18
j_gene: TRBJ2-7
abundance: .

CDR3aa: ASSLDVGTNYGYT
len: 13
v_gene: TRBV28
j_gene: TRBJ1-2
abundance: .